The 20 T cell receptor beta chains in this list originate from one sample, sequenced in a study of cytomegalovirus exposure and HLA in healthy donors. PCR involved 60 Vbeta and 13 Jbeta primers. Method: immunoSEQ multiplex PCR; TCRdb's copy keeps in-frame clones and lacks some. The sample shows about 150,000 clones, roughly 89% of them seen only once. The sample comprised PBMCs. The receptors were gathered from a woman in her 30s in good health and CMV-seronegative.

This sequence joins TRBV7-9 and TRBJ2-7; TRBD1 is a possible D gene (5 bases). The germline V gene encodes CDR1 SEHNR and CDR2 FQNEAQ (reference sequence). The length of the CDR3 is 14 residues. Between the trimmed V and J ends, which lost 5 bases and 1 base, there was a span of 12 bases. The CDR3 sequence is CASSPGLRSYEQYF. In nucleotides, the CDR3 is TGTGCCAGCAGCCCAGGGCTACGTTCCTACGAGCAGTACTTC.

The chain employs TRBV7-3 and TRBJ1-2, with 12 bases identical to TRBD1. The V and J ends lost 0 bases and 3 bases, in that order; junction bases with no gene match: 11. CDR1 is SGHTA, CDR2 FQGTGA, per germline. The CDR3 covers 19 residues. CDR3 protein: CASSLTPPGQGAPYYGYTF. The CDR3 region has the DNA TGTGCCAGCAGCTTAACGCCTCCGGGACAGGGGGCCCCCTACTATGGCTACACCTTC.

This chain links TRBV7-2 with TRBJ2-7, with TRBD2 matching over 16 bases. This CDR3 is built from 18 residues. The ends lost 6 bases at V and 2 bases at J; junction bases unmatched: 10. Per the germline V gene, CDR1 is SGHTA and CDR2 is FQGNSA. CDR3 in DNA: TGTGCCAGCAGAGCTACTTCCGGGACTAGCGGGGGGGCCTACGAGCAGTACTTC. Amino acids: CASRATSGTSGGAYEQYF.

This sequence joins TRBV7-2 and TRBJ2-1, with D tentatively TRBD2 (5 bases). V lost 5 bases to trimming and J lost 4 bases, with 12 bases between them. Germline loops: CDR1 SGHTA, CDR2 FQGNSA. The CDR3 runs 14 residues. The CDR3 region has the DNA TGTGCCAGCAGCCCTCCCGGACTGTACAATGAGCAGTTCTTC. Its protein is CASSPPGLYNEQFF.

The chain has TRBV28 and TRBJ1-1; D ambiguous. Per the germline V gene, CDR1 is MDHEN and CDR2 is SYDVKM. CDR3 length: 16 amino acids. The V end was cut by 3 bases, the J end by 1 base, with 15 bases between. This chain's CDR3 is CASSFIPTAENTEAFF. The CDR3 DNA reads as TGTGCCAGCAGTTTTATTCCAACGGCGGAGAACACTGAAGCTTTCTTT.

This rearrangement joins TRBV5-1 to TRBJ1-2, with 10 bases identical to TRBD1. The CDR3 contains 15 residues. V lost 2 bases, J lost 8 bases, and 9 bases stayed unmatched. Germline loops: CDR1 SGHRS, CDR2 YFSETQ. CDR3 region: CASSLDPGQGTGYTF. CDR3 sequence (DNA): TGCGCCAGCAGCTTAGATCCGGGACAGGGGACCGGCTACACCTTC.

This chain joins TRBV2 and TRBJ2-1; TRBD1 matches 10 bases. The J segment lost 12 bases and the V segment lost 7 bases, leaving 6 bases of the junction unmatched. Germline V lookup: CDR1 SNHLY, CDR2 FYNNEI. The CDR3 spans 12 residues. The CDR3 spells CASKGQGMTQFF. In DNA form, the CDR3 reads TGTGCCAGCAAGGGACAGGGGATGACGCAGTTCTTC.

This clone was seen a handful of times. The V and J genes are TRBV5-1 and TRBJ2-5, with TRBD2 matching over 16 bases. This CDR3 spans 19 amino acids. The V segment lost 4 bases and the J segment 4 bases; nucleotides outside the gene matches: 13. Germline CDR1 is SGHRS and CDR2 is YFSETQ. CDR3 in amino acids: CASSRAGTSGGAGGETQYF. In DNA form, the CDR3 reads TGCGCCAGCAGCAGAGCCGGGACTAGCGGGGGGGCCGGTGGAGAGACCCAGTACTTC.

This clone was recorded once. This chain links TRBV27 with TRBJ2-1; 7 nucleotides match TRBD1. V lost 5 bases, J lost 2 bases, and 9 bases stayed unmatched. The CDR3 contains 16 residues. CDR1 is MNHEY, CDR2 SMNVEV, per germline (reference sequence). The CDR3 coding sequence is TGTGCCAGCAGTCTCCGACAGGGATCGACCTACAATGAGCAGTTCTTC. Protein product: CASSLRQGSTYNEQFF.

V is TRBV19 and J is TRBJ1-2; 11 positions match TRBD1. The CDR3 is 13 amino acids. J gave up 8 bases and V 8 bases, and 7 bases lay outside the gene matches. CDR1 and CDR2 (germline): LNHDA, SQIVND (reference sequence). CDR3 loop: CASERTGGRGYTF. The DNA of the CDR3 is TGTGCCAGTGAGAGGACAGGGGGCAGGGGCTACACCTTC.

The chain couples TRBV2 to TRBJ1-2; TRBD1 matches 10 bases. Trimming took 6 bases from V and 0 from J; bases not matched to a gene: 10. Germline CDR1 and CDR2: SNHLY and FYNNEI. This CDR3 is 17 amino acids long. Written as DNA, the CDR3 is TGTGCCAGCAGAAGTCTTGAGACAGGGGGCTCTAACTATGGCTACACCTTC. Protein product: CASRSLETGGSNYGYTF.

The chain carries TRBV29-1 and TRBJ1-1, with TRBD1 identical over 8 bases. The CDR3 spans 14 residues. The trim removed 7 bases at V and 0 bases at J, leaving 7 bases unmatched. Germline assignment: CDR1 SQVTM and CDR2 ANQGSEA. Written as DNA, the CDR3 is TGCAGCGGAGCAGGGGGCCTCATGAACACTGAAGCTTTCTTT. Protein sequence: CSGAGGLMNTEAFF.

The chain's CDR3 is CASSLNRGRAETQYF. CDR3 sequence (DNA): TGTGCCAGCAGTTTGAATCGCGGGAGGGCAGAGACCCAGTACTTC. This chain joins TRBV27 and TRBJ2-5, with 9 bases identical to TRBD2. The CDR3 length is 15 residues. CDR1 and CDR2 (germline): MNHEY, SMNVEV (reference sequence). V dropped 3 bases and J dropped 4; count of bases not matched to a gene: 6.

The V gene is TRBV28, the J gene TRBJ2-7, with 11 nucleotides matching TRBD1. The germline gives CDR1 MDHEN, CDR2 SYDVKM. The CDR3 is 16 amino acids. Trimming at V came to 3 bases and at J to 4 bases, leaving 8 bases not matched to a gene. The CDR3 protein is CASSFSYWDRGYEQYF. The CDR3 nucleotides read TGTGCCAGCAGTTTCTCTTATTGGGACAGGGGGTACGAGCAGTACTTC. Full variable domain (rest looked up from reference TRBV28 and TRBJ2-7): DVKVTQSSRYLVKRTGEKVFLECVQDMDHENMFWYRQDPGLGLRLIYFSYDVKMKEKGDIPEGYSVSREKKERFSLILESASTNQTSMYLCASSFSYWDRGYEQYFGPGTRLTVT.

This chain uses TRBV29-1 with TRBJ1-4, with D maybe TRBD1 (5 bases). This CDR3 has 13 amino acids. Trimming took 7 bases from V and 1 from J, leaving 10 bases between them. Germline CDR1 is SQVTM and CDR2 is ANQGSEA. CDR3 amino acids: CSARQQTNEKLFF. In DNA form, the CDR3 reads TGCAGCGCACGACAGCAAACTAATGAAAAACTGTTTTTT.

This chain uses TRBV5-6 with TRBJ1-2; the D is unclear. Trimming shortened V by 3 bases and J by 2 bases, and 11 bases separated the two germline ends. The CDR3 consists of 14 residues. Germline V CDR1 and CDR2: SGHDT, YYEEEE. The chain's CDR3 is CASSSRGFNYGYTF. CDR3 bases: TGTGCCAGCAGCTCTCGCGGCTTCAACTATGGCTACACCTTC.

The gene calls are TRBV5-1 and TRBJ2-7, with TRBD1 matching 9 bases. This CDR3 comprises 16 residues. Germline V lookup: CDR1 SGHRS, CDR2 YFSETQ. Unmatched junction bases numbered 6, after V lost 2 bases and J lost 0 bases. CDR3 DNA sequence: TGCGCCAGCAGCTTCCAACCGGGACAGGGCTCCTACGAGCAGTACTTC. Translating gives CASSFQPGQGSYEQYF.

This clone was seen more than once but under ten times. The chain couples TRBV6-5 to TRBJ2-1, with D perhaps TRBD1 (6 bases). The CDR3 consists of 12 residues. V was pared by 6 bases and J by 6 bases, with 9 bases between. The V gene's germline CDR1 is MNHEY and CDR2 SVGAGI. CDR3 amino acids: CASSDRRNEQFF. In DNA form, the CDR3 reads TGTGCCAGCAGCGACAGGCGCAATGAGCAGTTCTTC.

This sequence joins TRBV6-5 and TRBJ2-7, with 8 bases matching TRBD1. Germline CDR1 reads MNHEY; CDR2 reads SVGAGI. The V and J ends lost 5 bases and 0 bases, in that order; junction bases with no gene match: 6. The CDR3 is 15 residues long. The CDR3 sequence: CASSTPGQGSYEQYF. The CDR3 nucleotides are TGTGCCAGCAGTACCCCCGGACAGGGCTCCTACGAGCAGTACTTC.

The rearrangement joins TRBV5-1 to TRBJ1-4, with 7 bases that match TRBD1. This CDR3 is 16 amino acids long. Trimming took 2 bases from V and 4 from J; bases not matched to a gene: 8. The germline V gene has CDR1 SGHRS and CDR2 YFSETQ. The CDR3 DNA reads TGCGCCAGCAGCTTTTGGTTTGACAGGGTTAATGAAAAACTGTTTTTT. Translated, it gives CASSFWFDRVNEKLFF.